This entry features one TCR beta chain sequence. This clone has only a few counts. Its cognate antigen has yet to be identified. Base qualities are not recorded, but no much larger clone differs from it by a single base. The data originate from a study of T cell responses to AZD1222 COVID-19 vaccine (TCRdb year 2021). Looking at the study overall: A total of more than 230 trial participants underwent TCR sequencing, of whom approximately 210 received two doses of AZD1222 and some 25 received two doses of the MenACWY control vaccine. Trial participants were enrolled by age into 18-55, 56-69 and 70-plus year subgroups, with about 150, 27 and 61 TCR-sequenced participants respectively. Here is what the overall study found, with its caveats: In the small 56-69-year group, the increase in depth fell short of significance, most likely because of low power. Participants were mostly white British and included more females than males, and it was suggested by the authors that clonal diversity may have been underestimated. A significant rise in spike-specific TCR breadth and depth was observed after two AZD1222 doses relative to day 0 and relative to MenACWY recipients. Conclusions about previously exposed vaccinees are limited because only five to seven AZD1222 recipients were SARS-CoV-2 seropositive at baseline. No day 14 peak-response samples were available, so repertoires were characterized only after the peak T cell response. The whole spike protein was spanned by vaccine-associated CD4 TCRs, and dominant responses were seen in regions 160-218 and 743-854. Reportedly, almost half of the unique spike-specific TCRs recognized epitopes lying outside the regions that are mutated in the B.1.351 and B.1.1.7 variants.

The CDR3 regions of human TCRbeta chains were subjected to immunosequencing. In the authors' own workflow: Repertoire TCRs were checked for matches against a reference library of SARS-CoV-2-specific TCRs that had been generated using the MIRA antigen-specificity platform. Breadth was defined as the fraction of unique TCRs that were SARS-CoV-2-associated, and depth was defined as the fraction of total T cells that were SARS-CoV-2-associated. Each spike-specific TCR was assigned to its reactive spike region and to a CD4 or CD8 class using the MIRA data. Log10-transformed breadth and depth values were compared by one-way ANOVA with Sidak's multiple comparisons tests. TCRdb mirrors the immuneACCESS table, restricted to in-frame sequences. Some clones are absent from its copies; in checked studies, under half trace to an unresolved V gene, and the reason for the others is unknown. The DNA gave D and trimming, while V, J and clone size come from that table. For this sample there are roughly 180,000 clones; approximately 91% appear just once. The top ten clonotypes cover about 1.7% of the sample.

The time point tag for this specimen amounts to: about 28 days (+/-7) after the second vaccine dose. AZD1222 recipients whose second dose came at about 4 weeks and those whose second dose came at about 12 weeks were combined into one group, since spike-specific TCR depth and breadth did not differ between the two schedules. Vaccinee samples came from UK trials COV001 and COV002, including a single-blind randomized controlled phase 2/3 trial of AZD1222 (ChAdOx1 nCoV-19) in healthy adults. Trial participant PBMC samples were collected at day 0 and day 28 after the second dose for TCRbeta chain sequencing. This TCR came from an adult who received the AZD1222 COVID-19 vaccine. Sequenced material: peripheral blood, taken 28 days after the second AZD1222 dose.

The nucleotide sequence reads TGTGCCAGCTCACCGGACACGACGGGGACTGAAGCTTTCTTT. The translation is CASSPDTTGTEAFF. The chain employs TRBV18 and TRBJ1-1; 5 matching bases give a weak D call of TRBD1. The CDR3, from cysteine to phenylalanine, totals 14 residues. The kept DNA is CDR3 alone, 42 bases in frame from the first base. The germline V gene encodes CDR1 KGHSH and CDR2 LQKENI. V gives up 3 bases and J gives up 5 bases, and the segment between their germline ends measures 13 bases.